This TCR beta chain derives from a study of radiotherapy plus CTLA-4 blockade in lung cancer. This clone was seen more than once but under ten times. Its antigen is undetermined. This CDR3 is built from 14 residues. V was cut by 1 base and J by 2 bases, with 8 bases left in between. Germline CDR1 and CDR2: LGHNA and YSLEER. Using immunoSEQ multiplex PCR, the repertoire was profiled, and TCRdb retains in-frame clones only, with some absent. The table lists about 77,000 clones, just under 75% of them singletons, with around 10% in the top ten. Study-wide findings and caveats: Researchers report tumor-derived TCR clones expanding in blood after radiotherapy plus ipilimumab.

The chain links TRBV4-3 to TRBJ1-2; weak D call: TRBD1 (5 bases). This sample comprised peripheral blood, obtained from a patient treated with radiotherapy plus ipilimumab. The TCR originated in a human donor with non-small cell lung cancer whose response to radiotherapy plus ipilimumab could not be evaluated. The CDR3 sequence is CASSQVAGNYGYTF. CDR3 sequence (DNA): TGCGCCAGCAGCCAAGTCGCAGGGAACTATGGCTACACCTTC.